The source of this TCR beta chain is a study of blood T cell repertoires in COVID-19. The wider study: Acute and convalescent COVID-19 samples came from the United States, Italy and Spain. The cDNA or gDNA used as material had been derived from T cells, B-cell-depleted T cells, or PBMCs.

Trimming took 3 bases from V and 0 from J, leaving 6 bases between them. The CDR3 contains 13 residues. Germline CDR1 and CDR2: SEHNR and FQNEAQ (reference sequence). In the authors' workflow: Amplification from reference gene primers served as the basis for estimated nucleated cell counts. Assay: immunoSEQ multiplex PCR; the TCRdb copy retains only in-frame clones and omits some. V and J calls and clone size are those listed in that table; D and trimming were worked out from the DNA. In the table there are approximately 280,000 clones, about nine tenths of which are singletons. Of note for this clone: This may stem from a read error, because a much larger clone lies one nucleotide away. At the DNA level, this CDR3 is encoded by other sequences in the same sample as well.

The V and J genes are TRBV7-9 and TRBJ2-7; maybe TRBD1 (5 bases). The source of this sequence is a man aged 50 to 60 with acute or convalescent COVID-19. Sequencing was carried out using peripheral blood. The CDR3 region is CASSFDSSYEQYF. In nucleotides, the CDR3 is TGTGCCAGCAGCTTCGACAGCTCCTACGAGCAGTACTTC.